Following are 24 T cell receptor beta chains from one sample sequenced in a study of T cells in tumors after PD-1 blockade (dated by TCRdb to between 2017 and 2020). The meaning of the sample's time point label: after anti-PD-1 therapy. Library construction relied on the immunoSEQ multiplex PCR assay. The table comes from immuneACCESS by way of TCRdb, which keeps in-frame sequences with V and J called. Part of the clones is missing from these tables; in studies checked, under half for an unresolved V gene and the rest for unknown reasons. Present in this sample are tens of thousands of clones, approximately 79% of which were seen just once. The ten biggest clones cover roughly 4.7% of the sample. The sample here was PBMCs, taken after anti-PD-1 treatment. These receptors originate from a human donor with basal cell carcinoma.

The chain has TRBV7-2 and TRBJ1-5; 7 bases align to TRBD1. Germline CDR1 is SGHTA and CDR2 is FQGNSA. Trimming removed 1 base from V and 4 bases from J; junction bases left unmatched: 4. CDR3 length: 15 amino acids. The CDR3 coding sequence is TGTGCCAGCAGCTTAGTCGGACAGGTAAATCAGCCCCAGCATTTT. It translates to CASSLVGQVNQPQHF.

This rearrangement joins TRBV28 to TRBJ2-2; TRBD1 might be the D (6 bases). CDR1 and CDR2 from the germline V gene are MDHEN and SYDVKM. With 6 bases removed from V and 7 bases from J, the gap between germline ends came to 15 bases. This CDR3 is 14 amino acids long. The CDR3 loop is CASRQGGPHGELFF. The CDR3 DNA reads as TGTGCCAGCAGACAAGGGGGTCCTCACGGGGAGCTGTTTTTT.

V and J are TRBV18 and TRBJ1-3; weak D call: TRBD1 (5 bases). Per the germline V gene, CDR1 is KGHSH and CDR2 is LQKENI. V was trimmed by 0 bases and J by 5 bases, leaving 11 bases between them. The length of the CDR3 is 15 residues. CDR3 amino acids: CASSPPEGTRNTIYF. DNA of the CDR3: TGTGCCAGCTCACCACCAGAGGGGACCAGAAACACCATATATTTT.

This chain links TRBV27 with TRBJ1-4, with 7 bases aligning to TRBD1. This CDR3 comprises 17 residues. V shed 5 bases and J 6 bases; nucleotides not matched to a gene: 15. Germline V gene data show CDR1 as MNHEY and CDR2 as SMNVEV (reference sequence). The CDR3 loop is CASSPLLQGRGDEKLFF. DNA of the CDR3: TGTGCCAGCAGTCCTCTACTACAGGGGCGGGGAGATGAAAAACTGTTTTTT.

In its sample, this clone was seen once. The gene calls are TRBV15 and TRBJ2-1, with D possibly matching TRBD2 (5 bases). V lost 9 bases to trimming and J lost 3 bases, with 12 bases between them. The CDR3 totals 13 residues. CDR1 is LNHNV, CDR2 YYDKDF, per germline (reference sequence). DNA of the CDR3: TGTGCCACATCTGCGGGTTACTACAATGAGCAGTTCTTC. Its protein product is CATSAGYYNEQFF.

The V gene is TRBV21-1, the J gene TRBJ1-6; no check of the table's D call, TRBD1, against the DNA was made. TRBV21-1 is a recognized pseudogene. This CDR3 is built from 13 residues. The CDR3 DNA reads TGTGCCAGCAACGACAGATATAATTCACCCCTCCACTTT. Translation: CASNDRYNSPLHF.

This chain uses TRBV7-2 with TRBJ2-2; no reliable D call. CDR1 and CDR2 (germline): SGHTA, FQGNSA. Trimming removed 2 bases at V and 4 bases at J, with 14 bases between. The CDR3 length is 16 residues. The CDR3 sequence: CASSLRPRAATGELFF. In DNA, the CDR3 is TGTGCCAGCAGCTTAAGACCTCGAGCTGCCACCGGGGAGCTGTTTTTT.

Written as DNA, the CDR3 is TGTGCCAGCACCTCCCAAGGCTATAGCAATCAGCCCCAGCATTTT. Residues: CASTSQGYSNQPQHF. The chain joins TRBV6-6 to TRBJ1-5; no clear D gene. Germline lookup yields CDR1 MNHNY and CDR2 SVGAGI (reference sequence). The CDR3 runs 15 residues. Trimming removed 7 bases at V and 0 bases at J, with 13 bases between.

The chain combines TRBV28 with TRBJ2-1; 7 bases are a match to TRBD1. Germline values: CDR1 MDHEN, CDR2 SYDVKM. The CDR3 has 13 amino acids. The V segment lost 4 bases and the J segment 7 bases; nucleotides outside the gene matches: 4. CDR3: CASSSGTENEQFF. The CDR3 DNA is TGTGCCAGCAGTTCCGGGACAGAGAATGAGCAGTTCTTC.

The chain recombines TRBV24-1 with TRBJ1-2; D gene unclear. Germline-derived CDR1 and CDR2 are KGHDR and SFDVKD. V shed 6 bases and J shed 5 bases, with 15 bases lying between them. The CDR3 runs 14 residues. CDR3 bases: TGTGCCACCAGTCGTTTGTTGTCGACTTATGGCTACACCTTC. This sequence encodes CATSRLLSTYGYTF.

V and J are TRBV19 and TRBJ2-3; 9 nucleotides align to TRBD2. J was trimmed by 4 bases and V by 5 bases; bases with no gene match: 7. The CDR3 has 15 residues. Per the germline V gene, CDR1 is LNHDA and CDR2 is SQIVND (reference sequence). The CDR3 reads CASSALAGSADTQYF. The CDR3 coding sequence is TGTGCCAGTAGTGCCCTAGCGGGGTCAGCAGATACGCAGTATTTT.

CDR3 sequence reads: CASRDNQGGPYSPLHF. The CDR3 DNA follows: TGTGCCAGCAGGGACAACCAGGGGGGGCCGTATTCACCCCTCCACTTT. This chain links TRBV6-6 with TRBJ1-6; 7 positions agree with TRBD1. J lost 8 bases, V lost 6 bases, and 13 bases had no gene match. Germline V gives CDR1 MNHNY, CDR2 SVGAGI (reference sequence). CDR3 size: 16 residues.

The rearrangement joins TRBV14 to TRBJ2-3; possibly TRBD1 for D (6 bases). The CDR3 is 14 amino acids. V was cut by 3 bases and J by 7 bases, with 14 bases left in between. CDR1 is SGHDN, CDR2 FVKESK, per germline. CDR3 bases: TGTGCCAGCAGCCATGTTCTGAGGGGGTATACGCAGTATTTT. Its protein product is CASSHVLRGYTQYF.

V usage is TRBV28 and J usage is TRBJ1-2; TRBD1 agrees at 7 bases. Germline CDR1 MDHEN, CDR2 SYDVKM. J was trimmed by 5 bases and V by 3 bases; bases with no gene match: 3. This CDR3 has 13 residues. The CDR3 protein is CASSFTGVYGYTF. In DNA form, the CDR3 reads TGTGCCAGCAGTTTCACAGGGGTGTATGGCTACACCTTC.

The chain is built from TRBV5-6 and TRBJ2-7; TRBD1 agrees at 11 bases. The germline V gene encodes CDR1 SGHDT and CDR2 YYEEEE. The CDR3 is made up of 15 amino acids. Trimming cost V 4 bases and J 2 bases; bases outside gene matches: 5. The CDR3 here is CASSTGQGAAYEQYF. DNA of the CDR3: TGTGCCAGCAGCACAGGACAGGGGGCGGCCTACGAGCAGTACTTC.

The chain uses TRBV18 and TRBJ2-5, with 9 bases lining up with TRBD2. Germline loops: CDR1 KGHSH, CDR2 LQKENI. The V segment lost 3 bases and the J segment 9 bases; nucleotides outside the gene matches: 8. There are 14 residues in the CDR3. CDR3 sequence: CASSPGLAGEPQYF. CDR3 sequence (DNA): TGTGCCAGCTCACCCGGATTAGCGGGGGAGCCCCAGTACTTC.

In its sample, this clone was seen a few times. The chain combines TRBV12-3 or TRBV12-4 with TRBJ1-3; no reliable D call. Trimming shortened V by 6 bases and J by 0 bases, and 0 bases separated the two germline ends. The CDR3 loop spans 11 amino acids. For the CDR3, the DNA is TGTGCCAGCAGCTCTGGAAACACCATATATTTT. Amino acids: CASSSGNTIYF.

The gene calls are TRBV4-1 and TRBJ2-7; the D gene is possibly TRBD1 (5 bases). Trimming took 2 bases from V and 6 from J, leaving 17 bases between them. This CDR3 contains 15 residues. Germline CDR1 and CDR2: MGHRA and YSYEKL. DNA for the CDR3: TGCGCCAGCAGCCAAAGCAGGGCAAACTTTGGCGAGCAGTACTTC. It encodes CASSQSRANFGEQYF.

The rearrangement joins TRBV18 to TRBJ2-3; the D gene could be TRBD1 or TRBD2 (5 bases each). CDR1 is KGHSH, CDR2 LQKENI, per germline. This CDR3 has 16 residues. Trimming pared 0 bases from V and 0 bases from J, leaving 10 bases between. CDR3 DNA: TGTGCCAGCTCACCACCGAGGGGCGCTAGCACAGATACGCAGTATTTT. Protein: CASSPPRGASTDTQYF.

V usage is TRBV19 and J usage is TRBJ2-3; 7 nucleotides match TRBD1. V was clipped by 3 bases and J by 3 bases; unmatched bases: 9. The CDR3 has 16 residues. Looked up from germline, CDR1 is LNHDA and CDR2 is SQIVND (reference sequence). CDR3 loop: CASSMPSGQPTDTQYF. The CDR3 DNA follows: TGTGCCAGTAGTATGCCATCGGGACAGCCAACAGATACGCAGTATTTT.

This chain links TRBV18 with TRBJ2-7, with D possibly being TRBD1 (5 bases). CDR1 KGHSH and CDR2 LQKENI come from the germline V gene. Between the trimmed V and J ends, which lost 0 bases and 3 bases, there was a span of 12 bases. This CDR3 contains 15 residues. CDR3 residues: CASSPPGHAYYEQYF. The CDR3 DNA reads TGTGCCAGCTCACCACCGGGGCACGCCTACTACGAGCAGTACTTC.

The CDR3 DNA reads as TGTGCCAGCAGCCAAGACAGCTCTGGGGCCAACGTCCTGACTTTC. It specifies CASSQDSSGANVLTF. The chain links TRBV3-1 (or the pseudogene TRBV3-2) to TRBJ2-6; D gene unclear. Trimming removed 0 bases from V and 0 bases from J, with 3 bases in between. CDR1 and CDR2 from the germline V gene are LGHDT and YNNKEL (reference sequence). This CDR3 is 15 amino acids long.

V and J are TRBV7-2 and TRBJ2-5; weak D call: TRBD2 (6 bases). V was trimmed by 5 bases and J by 5 bases, leaving 21 bases between them. CDR1 and CDR2 (germline): SGHTA, FQGNSA. The CDR3 runs 16 residues. The CDR3 DNA is TGTGCCAGCAGCCCCCAGATGCGGGGCCCGAGGGAGACCCAGTACTTC. The encoded protein is CASSPQMRGPRETQYF.

The chain carries TRBV7-8 and TRBJ2-5; TRBD2 matches at 11 bases. V was clipped by 1 base and J by 1 base; unmatched bases: 8. The V gene's germline CDR1 is SGHVS and CDR2 FQNEAQ. The length of the CDR3 is 18 residues. The DNA of the CDR3 is TGTGCCAGCAGCTTAGATCTAGCGGGGGGTGGTGGCCAAGAGACCCAGTACTTC. Translation: CASSLDLAGGGGQETQYF.